This T cell receptor beta chain was documented in a study of Ad26.COV2.S vaccination and SARS-CoV-2 variants. Profiled with immunoSEQ multiplex PCR; TCRdb holds only in-frame clones, not every one. Among around 300,000 clones listed, approximately 86% were seen once. CDR1 MDHEN and CDR2 SYDVKM come from the germline V gene. CDR3 size: 14 residues. The V gene lost 2 bases and the J gene lost 7 bases, with 14 bases spanning the gap. Treatment meaning: roughly 20 received Ad26.COV2.S at low or high dose, single or two shots; roughly 5 received placebo; per-sample allocation not given. At day 63 after the first vaccine or placebo injection, samples were drawn. Vaccination used an Ad26 vector expressing Wuhan-strain SARS-CoV-2 spike.

The rearrangement joins TRBV28 to TRBJ1-2; a weak D match, TRBD1 (5 bases). Sequences were derived from peripheral blood, sampled in a trial of Ad26.COV2.S vaccine versus placebo. This TCR was sampled from a person aged 18-65 years who received the Ad26.COV2.S COVID-19 vaccine or a placebo. CDR3 nucleotide sequence: TGTGCCAGCAGTTTAGCTTCTGCAGGGTCTGGCTACACCTTC. This gives the protein CASSLASAGSGYTF.